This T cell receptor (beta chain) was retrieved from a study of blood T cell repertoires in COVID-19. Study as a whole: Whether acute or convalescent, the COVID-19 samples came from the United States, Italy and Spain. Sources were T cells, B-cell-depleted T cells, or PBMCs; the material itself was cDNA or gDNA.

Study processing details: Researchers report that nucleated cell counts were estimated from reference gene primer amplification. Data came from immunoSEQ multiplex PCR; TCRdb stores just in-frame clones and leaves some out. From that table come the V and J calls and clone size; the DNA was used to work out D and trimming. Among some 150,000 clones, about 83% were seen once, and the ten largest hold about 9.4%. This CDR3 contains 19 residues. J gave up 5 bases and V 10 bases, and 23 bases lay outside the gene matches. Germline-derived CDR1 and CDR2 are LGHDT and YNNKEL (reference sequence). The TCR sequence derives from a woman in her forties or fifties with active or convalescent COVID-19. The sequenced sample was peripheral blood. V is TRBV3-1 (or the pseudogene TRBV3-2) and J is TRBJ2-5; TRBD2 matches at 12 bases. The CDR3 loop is CATKYLPTSGRLVGETQYF. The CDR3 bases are TGTGCCACCAAATACCTCCCGACTAGCGGGAGATTAGTTGGGGAGACCCAGTACTTC.